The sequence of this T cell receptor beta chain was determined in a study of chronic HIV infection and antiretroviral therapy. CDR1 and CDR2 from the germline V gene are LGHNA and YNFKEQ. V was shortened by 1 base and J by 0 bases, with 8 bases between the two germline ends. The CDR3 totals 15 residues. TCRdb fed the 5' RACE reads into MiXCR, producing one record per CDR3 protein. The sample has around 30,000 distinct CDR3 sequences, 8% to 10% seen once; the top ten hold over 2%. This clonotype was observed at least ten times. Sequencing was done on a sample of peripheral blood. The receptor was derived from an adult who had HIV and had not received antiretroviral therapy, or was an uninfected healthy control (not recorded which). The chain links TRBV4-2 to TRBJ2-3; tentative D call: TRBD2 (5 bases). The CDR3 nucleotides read TGTGCCAGCAGCCAAGTTCTAGCTAGCACAGATACGCAGTATTTT. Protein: CASSQVLASTDTQYF.